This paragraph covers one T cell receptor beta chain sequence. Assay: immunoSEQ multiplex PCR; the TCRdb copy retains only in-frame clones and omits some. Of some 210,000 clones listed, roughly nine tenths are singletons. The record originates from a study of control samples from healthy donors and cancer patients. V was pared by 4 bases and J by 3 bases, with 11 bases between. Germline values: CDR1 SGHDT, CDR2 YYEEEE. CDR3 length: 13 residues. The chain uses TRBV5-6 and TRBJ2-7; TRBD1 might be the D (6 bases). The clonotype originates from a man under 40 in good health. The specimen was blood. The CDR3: CASSLDSYYEQYF. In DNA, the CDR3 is TGTGCCAGCAGCCTGGACAGCTACTACGAGCAGTACTTC.